The clone carrying this T cell receptor beta chain has just one count. Authors' methods: Nucleated cell number was recorded as an estimate derived from reference gene primer amplification. The table came from immunoSEQ multiplex PCR; TCRdb's copy has only in-frame clones and leaves some out. The V and J calls and clone size were taken over from that table, and D and trimming were inferred from the DNA. The sample consists of 150,000 or so clones, roughly four fifths of them appearing once. The data originate from a study of blood T cell repertoires in COVID-19. Study at large: Collection of acute and convalescent COVID-19 samples took place in the United States, Italy and Spain. The cDNA or gDNA used as material had been derived from T cells, B-cell-depleted T cells, or PBMCs.

The CDR3 consists of 14 residues. Losses at the gene ends were 5 bases for V and 3 bases for J; bases not matched to a gene: 5. Germline V gene sequence: CDR1 SEHNR, CDR2 FQNEAQ (reference sequence). This chain uses TRBV7-9 with TRBJ1-1; 8 nucleotides line up with TRBD1. The sequenced sample consisted of peripheral blood. The source is a human donor with acute or convalescent COVID-19. The donor label of this sample is uncertain. The DNA for the CDR3 is TGTGCCAGCAGCGTTGGACAGGGTCACACTGAAGCTTTCTTT. This translates into CASSVGQGHTEAFF.